Reported below is one T cell receptor (beta chain). Its antigen is undetermined. This sample stems from a study of cytomegalovirus exposure and HLA in healthy donors. This PCR relied on a set of 60 Vbeta primers and 13 Jbeta primers. Clones were sequenced by immunoSEQ multiplex PCR, and TCRdb holds only the in-frame ones, with some missing. The sample consists of approximately 280,000 clones, just over 85% of them appearing once. Germline V gene sequence: CDR1 SEHNR, CDR2 FQNEAQ (reference sequence). The CDR3 contains 14 residues. The study, taken as a whole, reports: A later analysis linked a missense DCLRE1C variant to TCR beta V- and J-gene trimming. With DRB1 most and HLA-C fewest, TCR association rates differed between HLA loci in a later analysis.

The V gene is TRBV7-9, the J gene TRBJ2-5; a weak D match, TRBD2 (5 bases). The closer fit of TRBJ2-7 to the DNA end suggests the J call may be wrong. The sequencing sample was made of PBMCs. The sequence derives from a man aged 35-49 years in good health and CMV-seropositive. The CDR3 loop is CASEPRGVTYEQYF. For the CDR3, the DNA is TGTGCCAGCGAACCCCGGGGAGTCACCTACGAGCAGTACTTC.